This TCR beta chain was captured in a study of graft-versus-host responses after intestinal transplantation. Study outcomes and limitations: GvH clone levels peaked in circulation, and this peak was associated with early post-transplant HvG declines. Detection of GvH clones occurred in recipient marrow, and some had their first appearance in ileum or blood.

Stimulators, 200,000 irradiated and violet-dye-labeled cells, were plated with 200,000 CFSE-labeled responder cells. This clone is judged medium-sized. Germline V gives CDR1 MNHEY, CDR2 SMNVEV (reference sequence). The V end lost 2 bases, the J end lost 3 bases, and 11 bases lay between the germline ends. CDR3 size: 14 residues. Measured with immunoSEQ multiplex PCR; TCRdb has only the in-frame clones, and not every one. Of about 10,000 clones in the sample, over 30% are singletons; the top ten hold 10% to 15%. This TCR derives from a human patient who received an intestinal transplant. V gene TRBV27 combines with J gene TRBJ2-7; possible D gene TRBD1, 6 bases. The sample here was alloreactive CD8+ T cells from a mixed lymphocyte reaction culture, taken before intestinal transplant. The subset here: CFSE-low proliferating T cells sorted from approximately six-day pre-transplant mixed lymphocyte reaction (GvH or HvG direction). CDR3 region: CASSLQGTDYEQYF. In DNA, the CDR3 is TGTGCCAGCAGTTTACAGGGGACCGACTACGAGCAGTACTTC.